This record concerns one T cell receptor (beta chain) sequence. This clonotype was seen more than once but under ten times. What this receptor recognizes is not known. No qualities accompany the bases; no much larger clone lies one base away. This entry belongs to a study (dated by TCRdb to between 2015 and 2016). For the study in its entirety: The study tested whether tumor-infiltrating Tregs in breast cancer are recruited from blood Tregs or converted in situ from other CD4+ T cell subsets. Study-level results and caveats: The greatest overlap of tumor-infiltrating Treg TCR alpha and beta sequences was with tumor naive CD4+ T cells, followed next by blood naive CD4+ T cells. Rather than covering whole repertoires, validation in the larger cohort was restricted to a single TCR beta V-J rearrangement. Tumor memory CD4+ T cell TCR gene usage clustered with blood and lymph node memory CD4+ cells and lymph node naive CD4+ cells.

Amplification of full-length TCR variable regions was done by 5' RACE PCR using constant-region reverse primers, and this step was followed by semi-nested PCR with Nested Universal Primer A. Using the ReliaPrep RNA Cell Miniprep System, total RNA was extracted, and the SMARTer RACE 5'/3' Kit was then used to reverse transcribe the RNA into 5'RACE-ready cDNA. Multiplex adaptors were used to barcode the full-length TCR alpha and beta libraries, which were then sequenced on an Illumina MiSeq. Processing in the source paper ran as follows. For each of nine subset-tissue groups, sequencing data from the five patients were pooled, and the groups were then compared using unsupervised clustering of TCR gene usage. The Morisita-Horn index was used to calculate repertoire similarity, with shared sequences weighted according to their contribution to each repertoire. The raw public reads went through TCRdb reprocessing: fastp at Q25, MiXCR clone calling, in-frame beta chains kept. Every entry covers one CDR3 protein and lists the most common genes and DNA from its rows. None of the V and J calls come from the authors' own analysis; TCRdb made them. The sample data list about 57,000 distinct CDR3 sequences, and around a quarter of these were observed just once. The ten largest account for less than 3.5% of the sample.

The CDR3 measures 12 amino acids from cysteine to phenylalanine. The kept DNA is CDR3 alone, 36 bases in frame from the first base. For CDR1 and CDR2, the germline V gene (reference sequence) lists DFQATT and SNEGSKA. V is reduced by 4 bases and J by 4 bases, leaving a spacing of 10 bases between them. The memory CD4+ T cell population was isolated based on a CD4+CD45RO+CD25- phenotype. Tregs, naive and memory CD4+ T cells from tumor, blood and ipsilateral draining lymph nodes of about five breast cancer patients underwent full-length TCR alpha and beta sequencing. Tumor tissue and lymph nodes obtained from ipsilateral axillary dissection were perfused with PBS, minced and then digested with collagenase I and hyaluronidase. A purity exceeding 90% was confirmed by FACS for the sorted cell populations.

This clonotype was obtained from a female donor with breast cancer. Sequenced input: tumor-infiltrating memory CD4+ T cells sorted from the breast tumor. The sample's cell subset or site, from its label and the paper: memory CD4+ T cells, CD4+CD45RO+CD25-. The V gene is TRBV20-1 and the J gene is TRBJ2-5, with the D gene uncertain. The sequence in DNA is TGCAGTGCTATCCCAGAAAGAGAGACCCAGTACTTC. Translated, this is CSAIPERETQYF.